A single sample is the source of the 9 T cell receptor beta chains below, sequenced in a study of T cells in Graves' hyperthyroidism and ophthalmopathy. It was RNA transcripts that yielded the amplified TCR beta CDR3 regions. The HTBI primer set served for first-round RT-PCR of the TCR CDR3. TCRdb re-derived calls from the multiplex PCR reads in MiXCR, one entry per CDR3 protein. The table records some 490,000 distinct CDR3 sequences, less than 25% of them present only once. The sequencing input was blood. All receptors come from a woman aged 70 to 79 with Graves' ophthalmopathy.

In this sample, this clonotype turned up a few times. V and J are TRBV19 and TRBJ2-7; 9 nucleotides agree with TRBD2. The trim removed 3 bases at V and 2 bases at J, leaving 2 bases unmatched. Germline CDR1 is LNHDA and CDR2 is SQIVND (reference sequence). The CDR3 is made up of 14 amino acids. This CDR3 is CASSISGRPYEQYF. The CDR3 region has the DNA TGTGCCAGTAGTATCAGCGGGAGGCCCTACGAGCAGTACTTC.

This clonotype was recorded many times. This chain uses TRBV28 with TRBJ1-6; 8 bases match TRBD1. Germline-derived CDR1 and CDR2 are MDHEN and SYDVKM. V gave up 5 bases and J gave up 6 bases; unmatched junction bases: 9. The CDR3 is made up of 16 amino acids. CDR3 in amino acids: CASSPRQGNGNSPLHF. The CDR3 DNA reads as TGTGCCAGCAGTCCAAGACAGGGGAACGGTAATTCACCCCTCCACTTT.

As to this clonotype: One junction end disagrees with the germline gene, perhaps due to a read error. The rearrangement links TRBV4-1 to TRBJ2-5, with a tentative D call TRBD1 (7 bases). This CDR3 has 16 amino acids. Germline CDR1 and CDR2: MGHRA and YSYEKL. CDR3 sequence: CAGSQKMGAGGETQYF. CDR3 coding DNA: TGCGCCGGCAGCCAAAAGATGGGGGCAGGGGGGGAGACCCAGTACTTC.

V usage is TRBV6-5 and J usage is TRBJ2-2; 8 bases match TRBD2. The CDR3 has 17 residues. The ends lost 2 bases at V and 7 bases at J; junction bases unmatched: 12. CDR1 and CDR2 (germline): MNHEY, SVGAGI. In DNA, the CDR3 is TGTGCCAGCAGTTACCGTAGGGCGGGAGGCTCCTACGGGGAGCTGTTTTTT. This translates into CASSYRRAGGSYGELFF.

The J gene is TRBJ2-3, the V gene TRBV6-2 or TRBV6-3, with TRBD2 matching 13 bases. The CDR3 has 17 residues. Germline lookup yields CDR1 MNHEY and CDR2 SVGEGT. V lost 5 bases and J lost 4; bases outside the gene matches: 9. The CDR3, as DNA: TGTGCCAGCAGTACGACTAGCGGGAGGCAGGGAGCAGATACGCAGTATTTT. Protein sequence: CASSTTSGRQGADTQYF.

This clonotype was observed a few times. The chain uses TRBV5-5 and TRBJ2-6; D is unclear. The CDR3 spans 12 residues. The germline V gene encodes CDR1 SGHKS and CDR2 YYEKEE (reference sequence). Trimming cost V 0 bases and J 10 bases, with 5 bases left between them. CDR3 amino acids: CASSLEGNVLTF. As DNA, the CDR3 is TGTGCCAGCAGCTTGGAGGGAAACGTCCTGACTTTC. Drawing the rest from reference TRBV5-5 and TRBJ2-6, the complete variable domain is DAGVTQSPTHLIKTRGQQVTLRCSPISGHKSVSWYQQVLGQGPQFIFQYYEKEERGRGNFPDRFSARQFPNYSSELNVNALLLGDSALYLCASSLEGNVLTFGAGSRLTVL.

With respect to this clonotype: At one end the junction does not follow the germline gene, possibly because of a read error. CDR3 coding DNA: TGTGCCAGCAGCTTGGCCTCGACCACCGGGGAGCTGTTTTTT. The encoded protein is CASSLASTTGELFF. The chain is built from TRBV5-1 and TRBJ2-2; D ambiguous. The CDR3 spans 14 residues. Germline V gene sequence: CDR1 SGHRS, CDR2 YFSETQ.

The genes are TRBV19 and TRBJ2-2; D gene uncertain. Germline assignment: CDR1 LNHDA and CDR2 SQIVND (reference sequence). V shed 4 bases and J shed 0 bases, with 9 bases lying between them. The CDR3 covers 15 residues. The CDR3 protein is CASSSGISNTGELFF. For the CDR3, the DNA is TGTGCCAGTAGTAGTGGCATCTCGAACACCGGGGAGCTGTTTTTT.

V and J are TRBV15 and TRBJ2-1, with TRBD2 matching 13 bases. With 0 bases clipped from V and 8 bases from J, the junction kept 10 bases outside the gene matches. Germline V gives CDR1 LNHNV, CDR2 YYDKDF (reference sequence). The CDR3 extends over 18 amino acids. CDR3 protein: CATSRDSLTSGRGYEQFF. The CDR3 nucleotides read TGTGCCACCAGCAGAGATAGCCTTACTAGCGGGAGGGGGTATGAGCAGTTCTTC.